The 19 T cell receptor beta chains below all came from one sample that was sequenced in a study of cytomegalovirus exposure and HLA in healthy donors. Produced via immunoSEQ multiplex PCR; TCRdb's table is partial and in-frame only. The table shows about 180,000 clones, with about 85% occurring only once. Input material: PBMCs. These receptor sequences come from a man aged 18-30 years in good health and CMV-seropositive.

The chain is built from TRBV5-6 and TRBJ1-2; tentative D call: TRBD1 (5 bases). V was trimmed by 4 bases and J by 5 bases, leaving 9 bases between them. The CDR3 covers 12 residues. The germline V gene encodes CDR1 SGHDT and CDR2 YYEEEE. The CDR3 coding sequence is TGTGCCAGCAGCCCCGGGGGGTATGGCTACACCTTC. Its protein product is CASSPGGYGYTF.

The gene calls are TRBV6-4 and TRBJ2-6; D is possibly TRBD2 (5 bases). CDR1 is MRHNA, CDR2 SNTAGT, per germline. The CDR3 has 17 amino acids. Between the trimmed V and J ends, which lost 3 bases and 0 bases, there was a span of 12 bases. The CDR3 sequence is CASSEETLDSGANVLTF. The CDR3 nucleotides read TGTGCCAGCAGTGAGGAGACACTAGACTCTGGGGCCAACGTCCTGACTTTC.

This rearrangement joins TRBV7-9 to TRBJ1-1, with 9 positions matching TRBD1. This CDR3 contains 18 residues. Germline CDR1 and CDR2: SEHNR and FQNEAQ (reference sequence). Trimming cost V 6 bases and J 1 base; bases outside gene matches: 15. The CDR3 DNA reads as TGTGCCAGCAGGAGCCGGACTCCGGGACAGGGCCCGAACACTGAAGCTTTCTTT. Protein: CASRSRTPGQGPNTEAFF. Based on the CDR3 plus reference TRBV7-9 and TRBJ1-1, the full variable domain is DTGVSQNPRHKITKRGQNVTFRCDPISEHNRLYWYRQTLGQGPEFLTYFQNEAQLEKSRLLSDRFSAERPKGSFSTLEIQRTEQGDSAMYLCASRSRTPGQGPNTEAFFGQGTRLTVV.

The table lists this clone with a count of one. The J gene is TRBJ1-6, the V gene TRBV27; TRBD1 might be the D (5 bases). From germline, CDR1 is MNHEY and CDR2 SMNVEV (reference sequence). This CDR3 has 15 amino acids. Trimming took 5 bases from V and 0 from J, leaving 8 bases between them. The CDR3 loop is CASSRQSSYNSPLHF. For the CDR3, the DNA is TGTGCCAGCAGTCGACAGAGCTCCTATAATTCACCCCTCCACTTT.

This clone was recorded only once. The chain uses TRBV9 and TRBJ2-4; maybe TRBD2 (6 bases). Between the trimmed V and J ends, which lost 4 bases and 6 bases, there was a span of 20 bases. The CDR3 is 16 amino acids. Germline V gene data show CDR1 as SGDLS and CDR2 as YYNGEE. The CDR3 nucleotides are TGTGCCAGCAGCCTGCGCCCCGGGGGTCGGCCAAACATTCAGTACTTC. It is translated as CASSLRPGGRPNIQYF.

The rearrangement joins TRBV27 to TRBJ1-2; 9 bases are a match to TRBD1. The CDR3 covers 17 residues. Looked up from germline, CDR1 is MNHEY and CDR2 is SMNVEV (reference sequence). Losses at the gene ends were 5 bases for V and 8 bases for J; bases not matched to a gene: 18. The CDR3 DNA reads TGTGCCAGCAGTATAAACACAGGGGGCCGAAGTCTAAGGGGCTACACCTTC. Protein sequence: CASSINTGGRSLRGYTF.

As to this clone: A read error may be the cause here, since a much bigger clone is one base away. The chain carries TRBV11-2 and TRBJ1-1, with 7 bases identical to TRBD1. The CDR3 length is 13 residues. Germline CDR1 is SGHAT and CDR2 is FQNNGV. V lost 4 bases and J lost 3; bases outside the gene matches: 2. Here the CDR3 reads CASSYDRDTEAFF. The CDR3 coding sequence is TGTGCCAGCAGCTACGACAGGGACACTGAAGCTTTCTTT.

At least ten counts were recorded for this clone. In DNA, the CDR3 is TGTGCCAGCAGTTTCAGTGCGACAGGGACTTTTAACTATGGCTACACCTTC. Protein product: CASSFSATGTFNYGYTF. The V call is TRBV27, the J call TRBJ1-2, with TRBD1 matching over 7 bases. This CDR3 has 17 amino acids. The V segment lost 3 bases and the J segment 1 base; nucleotides outside the gene matches: 11. Germline assignment: CDR1 MNHEY and CDR2 SMNVEV (reference sequence).

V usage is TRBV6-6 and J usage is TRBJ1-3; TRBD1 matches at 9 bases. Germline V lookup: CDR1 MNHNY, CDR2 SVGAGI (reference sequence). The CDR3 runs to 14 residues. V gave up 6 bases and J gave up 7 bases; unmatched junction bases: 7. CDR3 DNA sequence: TGTGCCAGCAGCTCCGGGACAGGGCCTAACACCATATATTTT. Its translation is CASSSGTGPNTIYF.

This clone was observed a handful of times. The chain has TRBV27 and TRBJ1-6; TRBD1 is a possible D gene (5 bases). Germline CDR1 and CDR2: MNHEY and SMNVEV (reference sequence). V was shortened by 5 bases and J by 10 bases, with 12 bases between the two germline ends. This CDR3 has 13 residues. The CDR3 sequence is CASSPRGFSPLHF. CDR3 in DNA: TGTGCCAGCAGTCCTAGGGGATTCTCACCCCTCCACTTT.

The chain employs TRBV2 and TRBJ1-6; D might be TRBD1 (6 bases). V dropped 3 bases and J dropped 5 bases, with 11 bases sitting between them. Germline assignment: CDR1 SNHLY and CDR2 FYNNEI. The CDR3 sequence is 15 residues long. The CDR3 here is CASSETYRDNSPLHF. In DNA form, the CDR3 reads TGTGCCAGCAGTGAGACTTACAGGGATAATTCACCCCTCCACTTT.

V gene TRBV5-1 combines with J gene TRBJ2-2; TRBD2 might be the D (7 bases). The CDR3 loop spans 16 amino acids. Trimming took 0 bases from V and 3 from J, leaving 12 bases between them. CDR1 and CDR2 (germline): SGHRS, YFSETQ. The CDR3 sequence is CASSLAGGAYTGELFF. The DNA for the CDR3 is TGCGCCAGCAGCTTGGCGGGGGGCGCTTACACCGGGGAGCTGTTTTTT.

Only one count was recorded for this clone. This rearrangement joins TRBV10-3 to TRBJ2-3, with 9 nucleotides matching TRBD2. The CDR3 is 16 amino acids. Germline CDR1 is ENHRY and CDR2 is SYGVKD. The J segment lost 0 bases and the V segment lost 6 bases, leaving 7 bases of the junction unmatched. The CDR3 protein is CAISPSGVGSTDTQYF. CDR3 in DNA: TGTGCCATCAGCCCTAGCGGGGTGGGTAGCACAGATACGCAGTATTTT.

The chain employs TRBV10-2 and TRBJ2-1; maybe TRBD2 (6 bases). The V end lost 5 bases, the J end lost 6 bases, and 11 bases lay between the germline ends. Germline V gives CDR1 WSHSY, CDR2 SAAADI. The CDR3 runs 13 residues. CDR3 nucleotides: TGCGCCAGCAGTACGGCGGGACGCAATGAGCAGTTCTTC. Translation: CASSTAGRNEQFF.

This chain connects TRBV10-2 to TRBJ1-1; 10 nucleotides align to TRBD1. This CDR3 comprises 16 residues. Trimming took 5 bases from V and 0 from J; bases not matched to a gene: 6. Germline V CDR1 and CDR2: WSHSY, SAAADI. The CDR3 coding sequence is TGCGCCAGCAGTCTAGGGACAGGGGTAATGAACACTGAAGCTTTCTTT. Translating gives CASSLGTGVMNTEAFF.

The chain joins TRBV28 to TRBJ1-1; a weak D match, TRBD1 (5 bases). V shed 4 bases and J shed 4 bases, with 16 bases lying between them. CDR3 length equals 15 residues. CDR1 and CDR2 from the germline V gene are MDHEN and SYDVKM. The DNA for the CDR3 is TGTGCCAGCAGTTCTGGGGGGAGGGGAACCACTGAAGCTTTCTTT. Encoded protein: CASSSGGRGTTEAFF. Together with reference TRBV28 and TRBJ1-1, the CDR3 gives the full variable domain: DVKVTQSSRYLVKRTGEKVFLECVQDMDHENMFWYRQDPGLGLRLIYFSYDVKMKEKGDIPEGYSVSREKKERFSLILESASTNQTSMYLCASSSGGRGTTEAFFGQGTRLTVV.

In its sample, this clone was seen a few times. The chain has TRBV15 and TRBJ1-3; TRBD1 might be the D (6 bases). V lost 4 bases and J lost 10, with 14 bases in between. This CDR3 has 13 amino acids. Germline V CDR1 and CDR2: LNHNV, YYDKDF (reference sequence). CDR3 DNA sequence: TGTGCCACCAGCACCGACAGGAGTACAACCATATATTTT. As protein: CATSTDRSTTIYF.

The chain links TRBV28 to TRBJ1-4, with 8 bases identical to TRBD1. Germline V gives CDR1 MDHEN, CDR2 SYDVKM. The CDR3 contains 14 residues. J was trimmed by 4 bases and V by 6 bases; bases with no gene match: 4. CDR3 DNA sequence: TGTGCCAGCAGGTCGGGACAGGATAATGAAAAACTGTTTTTT. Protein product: CASRSGQDNEKLFF.

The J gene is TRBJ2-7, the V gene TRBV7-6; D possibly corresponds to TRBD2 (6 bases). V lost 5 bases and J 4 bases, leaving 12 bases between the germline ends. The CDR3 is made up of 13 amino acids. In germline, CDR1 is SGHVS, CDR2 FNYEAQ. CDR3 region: CASSPPGTYEQYF. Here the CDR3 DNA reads TGTGCCAGCAGCCCTCCCGGGACTTACGAGCAGTACTTC.